This T cell receptor (beta chain) stems from a study of molecular identifiers for immune sequencing clone quantification (dated by TCRdb to between 2018 and 2020). About the study as a whole: In a replicate experiment, RNA from around 20,000 or 100,000 naive CD8 T cells was split into five aliquots, four of which were sequenced. The study was a methods study using CD8 T cells to benchmark molecular-identifier clustering-based TCR repertoire sequencing (MIDCIRS) and TCR RNA copy counting. What the research found in general, with its limitations: Highly expanded clone sizes could be underestimated because identical TCR molecules may share a barcode. Even against a background of one million naive CD8 T cells, spiked-in Jurkat TCR RNA amounting to a single cell's worth was reported to be detectable. When barcode sub-clustering was omitted, TCR diversity was inflated by chimeric consensus sequences, with chimeras reaching as high as 47%. In CMV-specific effector cells, over 99% of molecules were held by clones above 20 RNA copies, whereas under 1% of molecules were held by such clones in naive cells. Spiked-in Jurkat TCR RNA (about ten copies' worth), which is not part of the donor repertoire, was contained in the naive libraries. Modeling estimated 2.5 to 3.5 recovered TCR RNA copies per cell, compared with approximately 10 by digital PCR, which implies about 30% capture efficiency.

The library relied on PCR. Sequencing took place on a NextSeq 500. Preparation of bulk TCR libraries followed a previously described approach, with the TCR primers listed in Table S5. Total RNA was purified with the Qiagen AllPrep DNA/RNA kit. Before analysis, reads from multiple sequencing runs of one library were combined. The authors' pipeline ran thus. Only reads with exact TCR constant sequence were kept, trimmed to 150 nt, and grouped by their 12-nt molecular barcodes. Within each barcode group, reads were sub-clustered at a 15% Levenshtein threshold, and quality-weighted consensus sequences were built per RNA molecule. Non-functional sequences were removed, as were lower-count sequences one edit away from another. Based on a fit of two negative binomial distributions, barcode sub-clusters having less than 20% of the maximum read count were discarded. The public reads were run again by TCRdb, first through fastp at Q25 and then through MiXCR, and only productive beta chains were kept. Each record represents a unique CDR3 protein, reported with the most common genes and DNA among its rows. Here the V and J calls rest on TCRdb's processing, not on the authors' analysis. This sample lists about 97,000 distinct CDR3 sequences; 30% to 35% were detected once. The biggest ten clones account for around a tenth of the sample.

The germline V gene (reference sequence) supplies CDR1 SEHNR and CDR2 FQNEAQ. Taken from cysteine to phenylalanine, the CDR3 has 17 residues. Here the CDR3 DNA is all that survives: 51 bases in frame from base 1. Deletion took 1 base off V and 0 bases off J, with a span of 12 bases between the germline ends. Libraries of naive CD8 T cells were built from 20,000 to 1,000,000 sorted cells, with 10%, 30% or 50% of the purified RNA used. Naive CD8 T cells, defined as CD8+CD4-CCR7+CD45RA+, were FACS-sorted into RLT Plus buffer on a BD FACSAria II. To test detection sensitivity, Jurkat RNA equal to 10 or so TCR copies was added to samples of about 17,000-1,100,000 naive CD8 T cells. CD8 T cells were enriched using RosetteSep CD8+ T Cell Enrichment Cocktail and Ficoll-Paque, and the enriched cells then underwent ACK red cell lysis. This clonotype appeared a few times. What antigen it recognizes has not been identified. One base away there is no much larger clone; base qualities are not given.

The sequencing input was naive CD8+ T cells from blood, with Jurkat cell RNA spiked in. The sample's cell subset or site, from its label and the paper: FACS-sorted CD8+CD4-CCR7+CD45RA+ naive T cells. The sequence was obtained from a human donor in good health. Some libraries in this study had Jurkat cell RNA spiked in. The V and J segments used are TRBV7-9 and TRBJ2-2; TRBD1 might be the D gene, on 6 matching bases. The encoded CDR3 is CASSLGPGDPNTGELFF. The sequence in DNA is TGTGCCAGCAGCTTAGGACCAGGGGATCCGAACACCGGGGAGCTGTTTTTT.